This T cell receptor (beta chain) was obtained from a study of CXCR3-negative and CXCR3-positive naive CD8 T cells. Study-wide points: Naive subsets showed comparable surface CD5, and TCR interaction strength was also inferred from TRB CDR3 physicochemistry.

Through 5' RACE with UMI labels, the TRB cDNA libraries were prepared. Reprocessing the 5' RACE reads, TCRdb reports a single entry for every CDR3 protein and omits DNA. The specimen's table records approximately 60,000 distinct CDR3 sequences. In the case of this clonotype: Its antigen is undetermined.

The CDR3 contains 17 residues. Germline V gene sequence: CDR1 SGHTA, CDR2 FQGNSA. 300,000 cells per CD8+ T cell subset were flow-sorted in triplicate. The chain couples TRBV7-2 to TRBJ1-1; without DNA, the TCRdb call of TRBD1 cannot be checked. This clonotype originated in a human donor in good health. Some clones in this sample may be carry-over from other donors' samples. The material sequenced was memory CD8+ T cells from blood. CDR3: CASSPPVTGDLNTEAFF.